This TCR beta chain was captured by sequencing in a study of blood T cell repertoires in COVID-19. Study as a whole: Acute and convalescent COVID-19 samples came from the United States, Italy and Spain. T cells, B-cell-depleted T cells, or PBMCs provided the cDNA or gDNA that served as material.

In the study's own analysis: Nucleated cell counts were estimated from reference gene primer amplification. The table came from immunoSEQ multiplex PCR; TCRdb's copy has only in-frame clones and leaves some out. That table is the source of V, J and clone size, and D and trimming were worked out from the DNA. This table holds tens of thousands of clones, roughly 82% found once. CDR1 and CDR2 (germline): SGHTA, FQGNSA. V lost 5 bases to trimming and J lost 2 bases, with 13 bases between them. CDR3 length: 15 amino acids. Material for sequencing was peripheral blood. This receptor was obtained from a man older than 75 with active COVID-19. This chain links TRBV7-2 with TRBJ1-5; D remains ambiguous. The CDR3 reads CASSPPGLGNQPQHF. In DNA form, the CDR3 reads TGTGCCAGCAGCCCACCCGGGTTAGGCAATCAGCCCCAGCATTTT.